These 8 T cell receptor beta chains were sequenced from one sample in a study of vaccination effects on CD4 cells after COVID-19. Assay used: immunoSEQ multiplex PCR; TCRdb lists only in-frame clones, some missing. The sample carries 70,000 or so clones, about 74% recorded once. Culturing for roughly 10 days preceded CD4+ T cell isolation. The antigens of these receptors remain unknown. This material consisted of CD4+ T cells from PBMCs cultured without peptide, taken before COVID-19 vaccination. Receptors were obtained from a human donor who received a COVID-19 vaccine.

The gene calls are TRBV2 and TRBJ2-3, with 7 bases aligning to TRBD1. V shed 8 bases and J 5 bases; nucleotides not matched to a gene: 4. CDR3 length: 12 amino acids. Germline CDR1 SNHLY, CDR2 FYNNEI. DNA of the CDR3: TGTGCCAGCGGAAGGGGGCAAGATACGCAGTATTTT. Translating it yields CASGRGQDTQYF.

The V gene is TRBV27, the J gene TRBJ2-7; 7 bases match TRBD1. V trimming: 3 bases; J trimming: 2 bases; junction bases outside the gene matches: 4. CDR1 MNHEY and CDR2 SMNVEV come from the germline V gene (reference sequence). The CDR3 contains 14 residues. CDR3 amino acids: CASSLGRGTYEQYV. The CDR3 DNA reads TGTGCCAGCAGTTTGGGCAGGGGGACCTACGAGCAGTACGTC.

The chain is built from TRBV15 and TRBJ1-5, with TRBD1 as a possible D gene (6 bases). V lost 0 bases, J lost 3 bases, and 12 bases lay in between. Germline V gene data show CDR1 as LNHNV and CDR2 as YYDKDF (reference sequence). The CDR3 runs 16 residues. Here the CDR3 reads CATSRDRTVTNQPQHF. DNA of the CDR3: TGTGCCACCAGCAGAGATCGGACAGTTACCAATCAGCCCCAGCATTTT.

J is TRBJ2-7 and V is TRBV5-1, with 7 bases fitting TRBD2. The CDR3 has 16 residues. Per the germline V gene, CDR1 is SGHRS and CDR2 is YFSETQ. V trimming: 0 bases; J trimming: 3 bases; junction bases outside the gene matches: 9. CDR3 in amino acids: CASSLAPTGGIYEQYV. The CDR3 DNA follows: TGCGCCAGCAGCTTGGCCCCAACGGGGGGTATCTACGAGCAGTACGTC.

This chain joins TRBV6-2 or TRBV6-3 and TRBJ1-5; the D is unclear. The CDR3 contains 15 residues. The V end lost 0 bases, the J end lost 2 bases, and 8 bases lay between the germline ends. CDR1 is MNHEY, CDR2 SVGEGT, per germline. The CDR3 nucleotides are TGTGCCAGCAGTTACTCCCGGATTGGCAATCAGCCCCAGCATTTT. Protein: CASSYSRIGNQPQHF.

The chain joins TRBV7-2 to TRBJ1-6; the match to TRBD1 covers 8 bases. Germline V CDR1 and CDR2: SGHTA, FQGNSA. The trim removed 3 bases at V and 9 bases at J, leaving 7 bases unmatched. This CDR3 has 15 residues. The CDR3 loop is CASSFPTGVGSPLHF. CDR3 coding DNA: TGTGCCAGCAGCTTTCCGACAGGGGTGGGTTCACCCCTCCACTTT. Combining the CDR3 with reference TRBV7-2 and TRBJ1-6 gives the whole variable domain GAGVSQSPSNKVTEKGKDVELRCDPISGHTALYWYRQSLGQGLEFLIYFQGNSAPDKSGLPSDRFSAERTGGSVSTLTIQRTQQEDSAVYLCASSFPTGVGSPLHFGNGTRLTVT.

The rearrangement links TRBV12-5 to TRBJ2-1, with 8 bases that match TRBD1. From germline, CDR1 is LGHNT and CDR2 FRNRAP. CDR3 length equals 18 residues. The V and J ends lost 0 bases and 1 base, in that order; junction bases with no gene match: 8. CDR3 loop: CASGLVLTRGRSYNEQFF. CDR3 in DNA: TGTGCTAGTGGTTTGGTACTGACCAGGGGGCGATCCTACAATGAGCAGTTCTTC.

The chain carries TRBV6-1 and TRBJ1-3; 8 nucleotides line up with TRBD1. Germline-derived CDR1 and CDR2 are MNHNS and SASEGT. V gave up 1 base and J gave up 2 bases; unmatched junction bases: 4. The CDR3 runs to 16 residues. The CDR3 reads CASSEGDRQTGNTIYF. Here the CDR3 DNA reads TGTGCCAGCAGTGAAGGGGACAGGCAAACTGGAAACACCATATATTTT.